This is a list of T cell receptor beta chains from one sample in a study of cytomegalovirus exposure and HLA in healthy donors. Only in-frame clones appear in the TCRdb table, and some are missing; sequencing was by immunoSEQ multiplex PCR. The top ten hold approximately 2.2% of the sample, which has about 170,000 clones, around 86% seen once. The sequencing input was PBMCs. Receptors were obtained from a male donor in good health and CMV-seronegative. The CDR3 runs from the conserved cysteine through the conserved F or W. The D gene is left open where the match is weak. Size is stated for part of the rows, as once, few or many counts, or as a class when the clone is expanded.

V gene: TRBV5-4
D gene: TRBD2
clone size: -
J gene: TRBJ2-5
CDR3 protein: CASSLRGDETQYF
CDR3 DNA: TGTGCCAGCAGCTTGCGGGGGGACGAGACCCAGTACTTC

V gene: TRBV5-1
D gene: -
clone size: -
J gene: TRBJ2-2
CDR3 protein: CASSMGTTGRNTGELFF
CDR3 DNA: TGCGCCAGCAGCATGGGTACGACAGGAAGAAACACCGGGGAGCTGTTTTTT

V gene: TRBV9
D gene: TRBD1
clone size: -
J gene: TRBJ2-7
CDR3 protein: CASSVGVQGTVYEQYF
CDR3 DNA: TGTGCCAGCAGCGTAGGGGTACAGGGGACCGTCTACGAGCAGTACTTC

V gene: TRBV5-1
D gene: -
clone size: -
J gene: TRBJ2-7
CDR3 protein: CASSFYRDPYEQYF
CDR3 DNA: TGTGCCAGCAGCTTTTACAGGGATCCCTACGAGCAGTACTTC

V gene: TRBV4-1
D gene: -
clone size: few
J gene: TRBJ1-1
CDR3 protein: CASSQDLRSFLDTEAFF
CDR3 DNA: TGCGCCAGCAGCCAAGATTTAAGGTCGTTTCTAGACACTGAAGCTTTCTTT

V gene: TRBV15
D gene: TRBD1
clone size: -
J gene: TRBJ2-1
CDR3 protein: CATSRVLEGANYNEQFF
CDR3 DNA: TGTGCCACCAGCAGAGTACTCGAGGGGGCAAACTACAATGAGCAGTTCTTC

V gene: TRBV11-2
D gene: TRBD2
clone size: once
J gene: TRBJ2-2
CDR3 protein: CASSRYGLAGGGTGELFF
CDR3 DNA: TGTGCCAGCAGCCGATATGGACTAGCGGGGGGGGGCACCGGGGAGCTGTTTTTT

V gene: TRBV5-6
D gene: -
clone size: few
J gene: TRBJ2-1
CDR3 protein: CASSSHSYNEQFF
CDR3 DNA: TGTGCCAGCAGCTCACACTCCTACAATGAGCAGTTCTTC

V gene: TRBV7-8
D gene: -
clone size: once
J gene: TRBJ1-1
CDR3 protein: CASSLAQGGTEAFF
CDR3 DNA: TGTGCCAGCAGCTTAGCGCAAGGAGGCACTGAAGCTTTCTTT

V gene: TRBV27
D gene: -
clone size: few
J gene: TRBJ2-3
CDR3 protein: CASSFRRGGADTQYF
CDR3 DNA: TGTGCCAGCAGTTTTAGGCGCGGTGGGGCTGATACGCAGTATTTT

V gene: TRBV5-1
D gene: -
clone size: -
J gene: TRBJ1-6
CDR3 protein: CASSLGQPPNSPLHF
CDR3 DNA: TGCGCCAGCAGCTTGGGACAGCCACCCAATTCACCCCTCCACTTT

V gene: TRBV15
D gene: -
clone size: -
J gene: TRBJ2-5
CDR3 protein: CATSHKGETQYF
CDR3 DNA: TGTGCCACCAGCCATAAGGGGGAGACCCAGTACTTC

V gene: TRBV18
D gene: -
clone size: -
J gene: TRBJ2-5
CDR3 protein: CASSPPGRYQETQYF
CDR3 DNA: TGTGCCAGCTCACCACCGGGGAGATACCAAGAGACCCAGTACTTC

V gene: TRBV7-9
D gene: -
clone size: -
J gene: TRBJ1-1
CDR3 protein: CASSLGGRSFEAFF
CDR3 DNA: TGTGCCAGCAGCTTAGGGGGGCGCTCCTTTGAAGCTTTCTTT

V gene: TRBV5-4
D gene: TRBD1
clone size: -
J gene: TRBJ1-2
CDR3 protein: CASSRFQGGGYTF
CDR3 DNA: TGTGCCAGCAGCAGATTTCAGGGGGGTGGCTACACCTTC

V gene: TRBV9
D gene: -
clone size: once
J gene: TRBJ2-5
CDR3 protein: CASSPHGATRETQYF
CDR3 DNA: TGTGCCAGCAGCCCTCATGGGGCTACTCGTGAGACCCAGTACTTC

V gene: TRBV9
D gene: -
clone size: -
J gene: TRBJ1-2
CDR3 protein: CASSVEGRVLDGYTF
CDR3 DNA: TGTGCCAGCAGCGTAGAGGGCAGGGTATTGGATGGCTACACCTTC

V gene: TRBV28
D gene: -
clone size: once
J gene: TRBJ1-6
CDR3 protein: CASNQNNSPLHF
CDR3 DNA: TGTGCCAGCAACCAGAATAATTCACCCCTCCACTTT

V gene: TRBV6-1
D gene: TRBD1
clone size: -
J gene: TRBJ2-7
CDR3 protein: CASSEGGGYPYEQYF
CDR3 DNA: TGTGCCAGCAGTGAAGGAGGGGGCTACCCCTACGAGCAGTACTTC

V gene: TRBV25-1
D gene: -
clone size: once
J gene: TRBJ1-3
CDR3 protein: CASSESGDSGNTIYF
CDR3 DNA: TGTGCCAGCAGTGAATCGGGGGACTCTGGAAACACCATATATTTT

V gene: TRBV6-1
D gene: -
clone size: -
J gene: TRBJ2-7
CDR3 protein: CASSKETASLYEQYF
CDR3 DNA: TGTGCCAGCAGTAAAGAGACAGCCTCTCTTTACGAGCAGTACTTC

V gene: TRBV7-9
D gene: -
clone size: -
J gene: TRBJ1-1
CDR3 protein: CASSRGGAGNTEAFF
CDR3 DNA: TGTGCCAGCAGCAGGGGCGGCGCTGGGAACACTGAAGCTTTCTTT

V gene: TRBV6-5
D gene: -
clone size: -
J gene: TRBJ2-5
CDR3 protein: CAAGYQETQYF
CDR3 DNA: TGTGCCGCGGGTTACCAAGAGACCCAGTACTTC

V gene: TRBV5-1
D gene: -
clone size: -
J gene: TRBJ1-2
CDR3 protein: CASSLASETYYGYTF
CDR3 DNA: TGCGCCAGCAGCTTGGCCTCAGAGACATACTATGGCTACACCTTC

V gene: TRBV4-3
D gene: -
clone size: few
J gene: TRBJ2-1
CDR3 protein: CASSRRPPGGGEQFF
CDR3 DNA: TGCGCCAGCAGCCGAAGGCCGCCAGGCGGAGGTGAGCAGTTCTTC